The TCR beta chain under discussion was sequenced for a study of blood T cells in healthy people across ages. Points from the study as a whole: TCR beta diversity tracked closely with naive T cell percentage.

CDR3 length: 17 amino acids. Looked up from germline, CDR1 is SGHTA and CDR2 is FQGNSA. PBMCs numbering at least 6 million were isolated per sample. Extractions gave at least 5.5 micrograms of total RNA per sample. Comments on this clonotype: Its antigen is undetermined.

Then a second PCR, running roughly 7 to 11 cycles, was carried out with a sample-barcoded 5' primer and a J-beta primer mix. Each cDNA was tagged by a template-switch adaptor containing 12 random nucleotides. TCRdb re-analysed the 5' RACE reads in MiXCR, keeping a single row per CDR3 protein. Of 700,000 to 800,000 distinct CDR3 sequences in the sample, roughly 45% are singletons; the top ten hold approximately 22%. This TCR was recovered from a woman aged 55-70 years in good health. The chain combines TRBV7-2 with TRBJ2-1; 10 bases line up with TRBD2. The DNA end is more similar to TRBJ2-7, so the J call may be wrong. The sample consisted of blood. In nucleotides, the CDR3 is TGTGCCAGCAGCTTACAAGAAGGACTAGCGGCATACAATGAGCAGTACTTC. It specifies CASSLQEGLAAYNEQYF.